The sequence of this TCR beta chain was determined in a study of PD-L1 blockade in urothelial cancer (dated by TCRdb to 2016 to 2017). Notes on the research overall: All patients started therapy around 2014 and received atezolizumab 1,200 mg intravenously every 3 weeks. Twenty-five of 29 patients were identified as males with urothelial cancer of bladder origin, and a prior smoking history was reported by 18 of 29 patients. Patients had an ECOG performance status of 0 or 1 and had received between 0 and 3 prior chemotherapy regimens. Blood samples were analyzed at 3 weeks after treatment start (second dose) and at 6 weeks after treatment start. A median of around 150,000 T cells and tens of thousands of unique TCRs was obtained from blood samples, and a median clonality of roughly 0.074 was observed. The study was an exploratory multi-omic analysis of somatic, immune and clinical correlates of response to PD-L1 blockade with atezolizumab in urothelial cancer. Pretreatment tumor samples, along with matched peripheral blood serially collected before and after atezolizumab treatment, were subjected to TCR sequencing. Durable clinical benefit meant progression-free survival longer than 6 months, and TCR features were also tested against progression-free and overall survival. Whole exome sequencing and RNA sequencing of pretreatment tumors were performed alongside TCR sequencing in the same patients. Durable clinical benefit was achieved by nine patients but not by the remaining 20. Twenty-nine patients had pretreatment blood TCR-seq, around 25 had at least one posttreatment blood collection, and around 25 had tumor TCR-seq. On the study overall, not on this receptor specifically: At 3 weeks after the start of treatment, tumor-associated TCR clones in peripheral blood had expanded more in patients with durable benefit (n of about 22, p = 0.022). Small sample size (n ≈ 29) and many exploratory analyses mean the results are intended to be hypothesis-generating. A pretreatment peripheral blood TCR clonality below the median was linked to improved progression-free and overall survival.

This clone turned up a few times. What this receptor recognizes is not known. There are no base qualities to consult, and no much larger clone falls within one base. Synthetic TCR analog templates were spiked into each PCR so that absolute template abundance could be estimated from read counts. The immunoSEQ assay was used to amplify TCRbeta CDR3 regions from genomic DNA with bias-controlled V and J gene primers. Rearranged TCRbeta segments were sequenced at approximately 20X coverage. As for the authors' bioinformatics: Sequencing errors were corrected by clustering, and CDR3s were annotated against IMGT so that V, D and J genes could be assigned. Downstream analyses used only productive TCRbeta rearrangements and left out out-of-frame or stop-codon sequences. Clonality was calculated as one minus the Shannon entropy normalized by the log of the number of unique productive sequences. Clones differing between time points or between blood and tumor were identified using Fisher's exact test with Benjamini-Hochberg correction, with an adjusted p below 0.01 applied as the threshold. In TCRdb, the immuneACCESS table is reduced to in-frame sequences with V and J assigned. These tables do not hold every clone; where another copy was compared, an unresolved V gene accounts for under half, and the others remain unexplained. Clonal size and the V and J genes are those of that table, whereas D and trimming came from the DNA. Counted in this sample were about 63,000 clones; more than 80% of them appeared once. The ten largest clones capture around 5.7% of the sample.

Taken with the paper, the label for time point translates to: pretreatment peripheral blood. A cohort of 25 to 30 patients with locally advanced or metastatic urothelial carcinoma, treated at Memorial Sloan Kettering on a trial protocol, was included. Peripheral blood mononuclear cells were collected pretreatment and during treatment, with between 1 and 8 total time points per patient. The Qiagen DNeasy Blood extraction kit was used to purify genomic DNA from total PBMCs and from tumor samples. PBMCs were collected pretreatment and during treatment and were isolated and stored as previously described. This receptor was identified in a man between 70 and 80 years old with urothelial cancer. The sample in question was PBMCs, obtained around atezolizumab (anti-PD-L1) treatment.

The CDR3 protein is CSVEDLADSYNEQFF. The DNA reads TGCAGCGTTGAAGATCTAGCGGACTCCTACAATGAGCAGTTCTTC. The receptor chain draws on TRBV29-1 and TRBJ2-1, with TRBD2 identical over 7 junction bases. For this chain, trimming is 0 bases at the V end and 0 bases at the J end, and the number of junction bases without a gene match is 2. CDR1 and CDR2 (SQVTM, ANQGSEA) derive from the germline V gene. The CDR3 spans 15 residues, from the cysteine through the phenylalanine. Only the CDR3 part of the read is kept: 45 bases, read in frame from the first base.